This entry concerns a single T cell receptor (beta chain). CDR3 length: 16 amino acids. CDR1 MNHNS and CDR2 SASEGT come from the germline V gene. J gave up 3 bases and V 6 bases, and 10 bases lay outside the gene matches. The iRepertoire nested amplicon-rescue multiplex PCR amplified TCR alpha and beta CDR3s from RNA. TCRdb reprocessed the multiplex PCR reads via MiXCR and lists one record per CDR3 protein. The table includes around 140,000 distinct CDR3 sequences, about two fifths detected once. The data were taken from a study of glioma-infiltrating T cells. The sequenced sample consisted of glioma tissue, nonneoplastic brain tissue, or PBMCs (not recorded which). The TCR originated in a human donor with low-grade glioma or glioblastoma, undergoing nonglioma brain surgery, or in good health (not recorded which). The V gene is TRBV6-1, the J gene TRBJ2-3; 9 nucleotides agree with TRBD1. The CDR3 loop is CASSPQGARGTDTQYF. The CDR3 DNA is TGTGCCAGCAGCCCACAGGGGGCAAGGGGTACAGATACGCAGTATTTT.